The 3 T cell receptor beta chains reported below all come from one sample, sequenced in a study of a mutant IDH1 vaccine in newly diagnosed glioma. The time point denotes: baseline, week 1 (first vaccination visit). Regarding treatment: pre-vaccination baseline after standard-of-care therapy. The protocol was immunoSEQ multiplex PCR, while the TCRdb copy is restricted to in-frame clones and leaves out a portion. This sample has 75,000 to 100,000 clones, with over 85% found just once. The material sequenced was PBMCs, taken from a glioma patient treated with radiotherapy, temozolomide or both. These receptors came from a woman between 50 and 59 years old with glioma.

The V call is TRBV13, the J call TRBJ2-2; the D is unclear. CDR1 PRHDT and CDR2 FYEKMQ come from the germline V gene (reference sequence). The CDR3 loop spans 17 amino acids. Trimming removed 4 bases at V and 4 bases at J, with 19 bases between. CDR3 region: CASSSKTERTGTGELFF. The DNA for the CDR3 is TGTGCCAGCAGCTCCAAGACGGAGAGAACGGGCACCGGGGAGCTGTTTTTT.

V is TRBV9 and J is TRBJ1-1, with TRBD1 as a possible D gene (5 bases). The CDR3 runs to 15 residues. V was trimmed by 3 bases and J by 2 bases, leaving 14 bases between them. Germline CDR1 SGDLS, CDR2 YYNGEE. The CDR3 region has the DNA TGTGCCAGCAGCGCTCCGGGACGGGCAAACACTGAAGCTTTCTTT. Translating it yields CASSAPGRANTEAFF.

The gene calls are TRBV4-1 and TRBJ2-1; D not resolved. The CDR3 has 12 amino acids. Germline V gives CDR1 MGHRA, CDR2 YSYEKL. Trimming took off 3 bases at V and 3 bases at J, with 3 bases between the two ends. The CDR3 DNA sequence: TGCGCCAGCAGCCAGGGCTACAATGAGCAGTTCTTC. Encoded protein: CASSQGYNEQFF.